These T cell receptor beta chains were read from a single sample in a study of lymphopenia after photon versus proton radiotherapy. Clones were sequenced by immunoSEQ multiplex PCR, and TCRdb holds only the in-frame ones, with some missing. The repertoire includes roughly 53,000 clones, around four fifths of them detected once, and 29% sits in the top ten. The material was peripheral blood, obtained from a patient treated with photon-based radiotherapy. The receptors derive from a man over 45 with gastric cancer. The CDR3 runs from the conserved cysteine through the conserved F or W. The size field is filled for only some rows; it gives once, few, many or a size class.

j_call v_call clone_size cdr3_aa
TRBJ2-1 TRBV19 NA CASSISGRMGNEQFF
TRBJ1-1 TRBV19 NA CASSIDRGLNTEAFF
TRBJ1-6 TRBV7-3 NA CASSRTVNSPLHF
TRBJ2-7 TRBV2 NA CASSLIRDRVIYEQYF
TRBJ2-3 TRBV30 NA CAWSDGGSTDTQYF
TRBJ1-1 TRBV20-1 NA CSAQAGTEAFF
TRBJ2-7 TRBV19 NA CASSILAGYEQYF
TRBJ2-1 TRBV5-5 NA CASGLAGGNEQFF
TRBJ1-1 TRBV7-2 few CASSPQGGGRTEAFF
TRBJ1-2 TRBV6-1 NA CASSDGSLGGYGYTF
TRBJ2-5 TRBV7-9 few CASSSTSGAQETQYF
TRBJ1-2 TRBV7-2 NA CASSFGQGDGYTF
TRBJ1-2 TRBV5-5 NA CASSLGGGRAGGYTF
TRBJ1-2 TRBV6-5 NA CASSYARGRDGYTF
TRBJ2-7 TRBV28 NA CASSYYWDGQSYEQYF
TRBJ2-7 TRBV4-2 NA CASSQPGQAPEQYF
TRBJ2-3 TRBV12-1 NA CASSQSGLAAKGTDTQYF
TRBJ2-3 TRBV5-6 NA CASSLAGPLYTQYF
TRBJ2-7 TRBV6-1 NA CASRGQDKSYEQYF
TRBJ2-6 TRBV5-1 NA CASSTGLAGETGANVLTF
TRBJ2-1 TRBV4-1 few CASSHDWDNDNEQFF
TRBJ2-4 TRBV27 NA CASSLTDTLAKNIQYF
TRBJ2-5 TRBV5-4 NA CASSLGPGLGKTQYF
TRBJ1-5 TRBV28 NA CASSLDRGSNQPQHF
TRBJ2-3 TRBV6-5 once CASSYSSLAGIDTQYF
TRBJ1-4 TRBV9 NA CASSLTAFSEKLFF
TRBJ2-7 TRBV27 NA CASSFQGSSYEQYF
TRBJ2-1 TRBV4-2 NA CASSQASGEAYNEQFF
TRBJ1-1 TRBV27 many CASVATEGTEAFF
TRBJ2-7 TRBV5-6 NA CASSLGMAGYNEQYF
TRBJ2-2 TRBV7-6 NA CASSLVSTRGELFF
TRBJ2-7 TRBV28 NA CASSSWTSGRIEQYF
TRBJ2-4 TRBV5-6 NA CASSLDSQLAKNIQYF
TRBJ2-5 TRBV7-2 few CASSPRIDPGTQYF
TRBJ1-2 TRBV4-2 NA CASSQDRNRGRGGYTF
TRBJ2-1 TRBV5-6 few CASSLVRGDEQFF
TRBJ2-7 TRBV10-3 NA CAISEFGDTYEQYF
TRBJ2-7 TRBV28 NA CASSFDGPDYEQYF
TRBJ1-3 TRBV19 NA CASSTLGTGNTIYF
TRBJ2-5 TRBV28 NA CASSFIQGLDETQYF
TRBJ2-7 TRBV6-5 once CATQTVNNEQYF
TRBJ2-7 TRBV5-1 NA CASRPGTALYEQYF
TRBJ1-1 TRBV10-3 NA CAIGPGNTEAFF
TRBJ2-5 TRBV29-1 once CSVEEAGGRETQYF
TRBJ1-1 TRBV6-5 NA CASSYTRSTEAFF
TRBJ2-7 TRBV5-1 NA CASSPGTSGTYEQYF
TRBJ2-1 TRBV7-7 NA CASSLLAGGPNEQFF
TRBJ2-7 TRBV28 once CASSLYGKVVEQYF
TRBJ2-5 TRBV19 NA CASKGRARETQYF
TRBJ1-2 TRBV7-9 NA CASSLSGLNYGYTF
TRBJ2-7 TRBV29-1 NA CSVKGSRTGNYEQYF
TRBJ1-5 TRBV14 few CASSDRTNQPQHF
TRBJ2-3 TRBV28 NA CASSPSGRAVDTQYF
TRBJ2-1 TRBV5-1 NA CASSRTQSSYNEQFF
TRBJ2-2 TRBV29-1 NA CSVDSGRAPGELFF
TRBJ2-7 TRBV28 NA CASSRLNSYEQYF